This TCR beta chain was captured by sequencing in a study of breast tumors, draining lymph nodes, adjacent tissues. The study's findings and limits: That most tumor T cells come from lymph nodes remained unproven. Tumor TCR diversity was below lymph nodes but above nontumor tissue. Data fit most tumor T cells coming from lymph node, expanding in tumor.

TCRdb used MiXCR to reprocess the multiplex PCR reads, holding one entry per CDR3 protein. There are 55,000 to 75,000 distinct CDR3 sequences in the sample; roughly 44% occur only once, and over 7.5% lies in the top ten. Worth noting for this clonotype: What it binds is not known.

The sample was breast tumor tissue. This receptor was obtained from a female donor with breast cancer. Some clones in this sample may be carry-over from other donors' samples.

CDR3: CATSHADGGRGTDTQYF. The CDR3 DNA is TGTGCCACCAGCCATGCTGACGGGGGAAGGGGAACAGATACGCAGTATTTT. This chain links TRBV24-1 with TRBJ2-3; tentatively, D is TRBD2 (6 bases). Germline V gives CDR1 KGHDR, CDR2 SFDVKD. The CDR3 extends over 17 amino acids. V lost 7 bases and J lost 3, with 22 bases in between.